The 20 T cell receptor beta chains reported below all come from one sample, sequenced in a study of shared clonotypes between healthy human individuals. TCRdb keeps only in-frame clones here, not all; method: immunoSEQ multiplex PCR. Of 100,000 to 120,000 clones listed, around 65% are singletons. Sequencing input: memory CD8+ T cells sorted from blood. Subset of the sample: CD45RO+ cells pooled with CCR7-negative TemRA cells. The receptor set was obtained from a woman younger than 45 in good health.

In DNA form, the CDR3 reads TGCAGCGTTGAAGGCAGGGGGCTTTTGGACTATGGCTACACCTTC. Its translation: CSVEGRGLLDYGYTF. This chain joins TRBV29-1 and TRBJ1-2; TRBD1 aligns across 8 bases. The CDR3 sequence is 15 residues long. In germline, CDR1 is SQVTM, CDR2 ANQGSEA. J gave up 3 bases and V 1 base, and 7 bases lay outside the gene matches.

This chain uses TRBV4-2 with TRBJ1-4; weak D call: TRBD1 (6 bases). The CDR3 covers 15 residues. Germline V gene data show CDR1 as LGHNA and CDR2 as YNFKEQ. V lost 0 bases and J 7 bases, leaving 12 bases between the germline ends. DNA of the CDR3: TGTGCCAGCAGCCAAGATCAAGGGGGTGTTGAAAAACTGTTTTTT. It is translated as CASSQDQGGVEKLFF.

This rearrangement joins TRBV19 to TRBJ2-3, with 8 bases identical to TRBD1. The V gene's germline CDR1 is LNHDA and CDR2 SQIVND (reference sequence). The CDR3 consists of 13 residues. The V segment lost 6 bases and the J segment 6 bases; nucleotides outside the gene matches: 5. The chain's CDR3 is CASRGTGLDTQYF. DNA for the CDR3: TGTGCCAGTAGGGGGACAGGACTGGATACGCAGTATTTT.

This clone was picked up one time. V is TRBV7-3 and J is TRBJ1-2, with D perhaps matching TRBD1 (5 bases). The V end lost 5 bases, the J end lost 2 bases, and 15 bases lay between the germline ends. This CDR3 is built from 15 residues. Germline loops: CDR1 SGHTA, CDR2 FQGTGA. Here the CDR3 DNA reads TGTGCCAGCAGCCCCACGGTGGGGGGAAACTATGGCTACACCTTC. It translates to CASSPTVGGNYGYTF. The full variable domain, its missing parts supplied by reference TRBV7-3 and TRBJ1-2, is GAGVSQTPSNKVTEKGKYVELRCDPISGHTALYWYRQSLGQGPEFLIYFQGTGAADDSGLPNDRFFAVRPEGSVSTLKIQRTERGDSAVYLCASSPTVGGNYGYTFGSGTRLTVV.

In its sample, this clone was seen a few times. The chain employs TRBV11-3 and TRBJ2-5; D is ambiguous. The V and J ends lost 5 bases and 4 bases respectively, with 17 bases between them. The CDR3 has 15 amino acids. Germline V gene lookup returns CDR1 SGHNT and CDR2 YENEEA. The CDR3 DNA is TGTGCCAGCAGCGCACATTCCGGCATGGGAGAGACCCAGTACTTC. This encodes CASSAHSGMGETQYF. Combining the CDR3 with reference TRBV11-3 and TRBJ2-5 gives the whole variable domain EAGVVQSPRYKIIEKKQPVAFWCNPISGHNTLYWYLQNLGQGPELLIRYENEEAVDDSQLPKDRFSAERLKGVDSTLKIQPAELGDSAVYLCASSAHSGMGETQYFGPGTRLLVL.

The CDR3: CASSAGDGSSYEQYF. In DNA, the CDR3 is TGTGCCAGCAGTGCTGGAGACGGGAGCTCCTACGAGCAGTACTTC. The chain employs TRBV6-4 and TRBJ2-7; tentative D call: TRBD2 (6 bases). V lost 4 bases, J lost 0 bases, and 13 bases lay in between. This CDR3 comprises 15 residues. From germline, CDR1 is MRHNA and CDR2 SNTAGT.

The chain joins TRBV4-2 to TRBJ2-1; the match to TRBD2 covers 14 bases. This CDR3 is built from 17 residues. Germline-derived CDR1 and CDR2 are LGHNA and YNFKEQ. The V gene end was trimmed by 0 bases and the J gene end by 3 bases; junction bases not matched to a gene: 1. Written as DNA, the CDR3 is TGTGCCAGCAGCCAAGAGGGGACTAGCGGGGGCTACAATGAGCAGTTCTTC. As protein: CASSQEGTSGGYNEQFF.

This rearrangement joins TRBV6-6 to TRBJ1-2; no reliable D call. The CDR3 is 14 residues long. Germline V gene data show CDR1 as MNHNY and CDR2 as SVGAGI (reference sequence). Deletions cut 0 bases from V and 8 bases from J, with 13 bases between. CDR3 sequence: CASSYSRKRVGYTF. The CDR3 bases are TGTGCCAGCAGTTACTCGCGGAAGAGGGTAGGCTACACCTTC.

The rearrangement uses TRBV11-2 and TRBJ1-5; TRBD1 might be the D (5 bases). The length of the CDR3 is 15 residues. CDR1 SGHAT and CDR2 FQNNGV come from the germline V gene. The V end lost 3 bases, the J end lost 2 bases, and 11 bases lay between the germline ends. CDR3 sequence: CASSLGEVGNQPQHF. CDR3 nucleotides: TGTGCCAGCAGCTTGGGGGAAGTTGGCAATCAGCCCCAGCATTTT.

This clone has a count of ten or more. The chain joins TRBV18 to TRBJ1-3; D is uncertain. Germline V gene lookup returns CDR1 KGHSH and CDR2 LQKENI. Trimming shortened V by 6 bases and J by 0 bases, and 9 bases separated the two germline ends. The CDR3 sequence is 14 residues long. The CDR3 DNA follows: TGTGCCAGCTCGCCTACAACCTCTGGAAACACCATATATTTT. It specifies CASSPTTSGNTIYF.

This chain uses TRBV11-2 with TRBJ2-1; 7 bases are shared with TRBD2. J was trimmed by 9 bases and V by 5 bases; bases with no gene match: 16. Per the germline V gene, CDR1 is SGHAT and CDR2 is FQNNGV. The CDR3 has 16 residues. This chain's CDR3 is CASSPFLPGWGGEQFF. CDR3 bases: TGTGCCAGCAGCCCCTTTCTCCCGGGATGGGGGGGTGAGCAGTTCTTC. Complete variable domain (other parts from reference TRBV11-2 and TRBJ2-1): EAGVAQSPRYKIIEKRQSVAFWCNPISGHATLYWYQQILGQGPKLLIQFQNNGVVDDSQLPKDRFSAERLKGVDSTLKIQPAKLEDSAVYLCASSPFLPGWGGEQFFGPGTRLTVL.

The gene calls are TRBV4-1 and TRBJ2-7; D perhaps matches TRBD1 (6 bases). Trimming left V 2 bases short and J 2 bases short, with 19 bases between. This CDR3 region has 17 residues. In germline, CDR1 is MGHRA, CDR2 YSYEKL. The CDR3 DNA reads as TGCGCCAGCAGCCAACTCCTAGGACAGCGATTCGCCTACGAGCAGTACTTC. Translation gives CASSQLLGQRFAYEQYF.

V usage is TRBV10-2 and J usage is TRBJ1-3, with D unresolved. Germline V gene lookup returns CDR1 WSHSY and CDR2 SAAADI. This CDR3 region has 15 residues. Trimming removed 0 bases at V and 0 bases at J, with 6 bases between. The CDR3: CASSESRYSGNTIYF. CDR3 bases: TGCGCCAGCAGTGAGTCTCGTTACTCTGGAAACACCATATATTTT.

The chain uses TRBV7-9 and TRBJ1-1; a weak D match, TRBD1 (6 bases). Trimming took 6 bases from V and 1 from J, leaving 12 bases between them. Germline V lookup: CDR1 SEHNR, CDR2 FQNEAQ (reference sequence). This CDR3 is 14 amino acids long. CDR3 sequence: CASRPSTGNTEAFF. The CDR3 region has the DNA TGTGCCAGCAGACCTTCGACAGGGAACACTGAAGCTTTCTTT.

The chain joins TRBV30 to TRBJ2-7, with D maybe TRBD2 (6 bases). CDR3 size: 11 residues. Trimming took off 5 bases at V and 11 bases at J, with 16 bases between the two ends. From germline, CDR1 is GTSNPN and CDR2 SVGIG (reference sequence). CDR3 amino acids: CAWAGSWGEYF. The DNA for the CDR3 is TGTGCCTGGGCGGGATCCTGGGGGGAGTACTTC.

Concerning this clone itself: A far larger clone is just one base off, so this is likely a read error. The sample has other DNA sequences that encode this CDR3 too. CDR3 in DNA: TGCGCCAGCAGCCAAGGACTAGCGGTTTCATCCTACGAGCAGTACTTC. Translated: CASSQGLAVSSYEQYF. The rearrangement links TRBV7-6 to TRBJ2-7, with 10 bases lining up with TRBD2. The CDR3 covers 16 residues. CDR1 SGHVS and CDR2 FNYEAQ come from the germline V gene.

J is TRBJ2-7 and V is TRBV5-4, with 13 nucleotides matching TRBD2. After removal of 5 bases from V and 7 bases from J, the junction contained 6 bases not matched to a gene. Germline values: CDR1 SGHNT, CDR2 YYREEE (reference sequence). CDR3 length equals 14 residues. The CDR3: CASRLAGGPREQYF. The CDR3 DNA sequence: TGTGCCAGCAGACTAGCGGGAGGGCCGCGTGAGCAGTACTTC.

This clone was counted once. V usage is TRBV27 and J usage is TRBJ2-5; 9 bases are shared with TRBD1. CDR1 is MNHEY, CDR2 SMNVEV, per germline (reference sequence). Losses at the gene ends were 4 bases for V and 5 bases for J; bases not matched to a gene: 8. The length of the CDR3 is 15 residues. DNA for the CDR3: TGTGCCAGCAGTTGGTCGACAGGGGGAAGGGAGACCCAGTACTTC. It translates to CASSWSTGGRETQYF.

In this sample, this clone turned up many times. The chain has TRBV25-1 and TRBJ1-1; D perhaps matches TRBD1 (5 bases). The CDR3 is made up of 14 amino acids. Looked up from germline, CDR1 is MGHDK and CDR2 is SYGVNS. V was pared by 4 bases and J by 4 bases, with 13 bases between. The CDR3 nucleotides are TGTGCCAGCAGTGTTCGCTCAGGGCCCACTGAAGCTTTCTTT. It encodes CASSVRSGPTEAFF.

This clone has a handful of counts. The V call is TRBV11-2, the J call TRBJ2-7; no definite D call. The length of the CDR3 is 15 residues. V was pared by 5 bases and J by 1 base, with 15 bases between. In germline, CDR1 is SGHAT, CDR2 FQNNGV. CDR3 DNA sequence: TGTGCCAGCAGCAGGGCTCCGGGTCCATCCTACGAGCAGTACTTC. Residues: CASSRAPGPSYEQYF.